This TCR beta chain was captured in a study of neurological immune-mediated disorders. Notes on the study in general: Private repertoires in all groups were suggested by the absence of shared CDR3 amino acid sequences among expanded clones across subjects.

The CDR3 covers 15 residues. Germline CDR1 is SGHRS and CDR2 is YFSETQ. V shed 4 bases and J 1 base; nucleotides not matched to a gene: 7. Using its own MiXCR run on the 5' RACE reads, TCRdb lists one record per CDR3 protein. Of about 60,000 distinct CDR3 sequences in the sample, roughly 10% are singletons; the top ten hold around 12%. Time point noted: longitudinal time-point 2. This clonotype has at least ten counts. The antigen remains undetermined. The chain links TRBV5-1 to TRBJ1-1; 7 bases align to TRBD1. Source material: PBMCs. The clonotype comes from a man aged 25 to 45 in good health. The CDR3 loop is CASSPRDSRNTEAFF. CDR3 DNA: TGCGCCAGCAGCCCCCGGGACAGCAGGAACACTGAAGCTTTCTTT.